This T cell receptor (beta chain) stems from a study of blood T cell repertoires in COVID-19 (TCRdb year 2020). Broadly, across the study: Samples from collaborators originated in the United States, Italy and Spain and spanned both the acute and convalescent phases of COVID-19. Subjects who had been exposed to COVID-19, were actively infected with it, or had recovered from it provided the deeply sampled blood TCRbeta repertoires that made up the dataset. Where HLA class I and class II types were available, the types were taken from metadata supplied by the sample provider, not from assay-based typing. Nearly every sample came with metadata listing a de-identified subject ID, COVID-19 status, age in years and sex. Samples were obtained from the ongoing ImmuneRACE study (first 160 participants) and from 1,254 subjects provided by 6 global collaborators. The material from the prospective study consisted of cDNA or gDNA derived from T cells, B-cell-depleted T cells, or PBMCs. The repertoires were released in a freely available public database meant as a resource for research on the immune response to SARS-CoV-2. Points the paper makes about the study in general: The amount of clinical and demographic metadata varied by source and participant and was provided uncurated.

Per the germline V gene, MDHEN is the CDR1 and SYDVKM is the CDR2. At the junction V is shortened by 2 bases and J by 0 bases, with 11 bases in between. The CDR3 numbers 16 residues from cysteine through phenylalanine. Only the CDR3 region is kept as DNA, spanning 48 bases read in frame from base 1. TCRbeta CDR3 regions were amplified from genomic DNA by means of the immunoSEQ Assay, a bias-controlled multiplex PCR. The paper's data handling went like this. Within the assay, amplification of reference gene primers was used to estimate how many nucleated cells each sample contained. To quantify the absolute abundance of each unique TCRbeta CDR3 rearrangement, sequence reads were collapsed and filtered. For each sample, productive Simpson clonality was calculated by taking the square root of Simpson's diversity index across productive rearrangements. TCRdb's version of the immuneACCESS table is confined to in-frame rearrangements and falls short of the full clone set. An unresolved V gene accounts for under half of the shortfall where checked; the remainder is of unknown origin. V, J and clone size derive from that table, while D and trimming were established from the DNA sequence. The sample table records 150,000 to 200,000 clones; roughly 89% of these occur just once. In total, the top ten clones hold over 3.5% of the sample.

Each collaborating institution followed its own protocols to collect whole blood in K2EDTA tubes. For TCRbeta analysis, collaborator samples were shipped as frozen whole blood, as isolated PBMCs, or as DNA extracted from either sample type. This clone showed up just once. The antigen this receptor binds is unknown. No base quality information exists; no much larger clone differs at one position. The clonotype was recovered from a man younger than 35 with active or convalescent COVID-19. The sample taken for sequencing was peripheral blood. Recombination connected TRBV28 to TRBJ1-3; the D gene cannot be named for sure. The sequence in DNA is TGTGCCAGCAGTTTAATCGCGGTGAGCTCTGGAAACACCATATATTTT. Its protein product is CASSLIAVSSGNTIYF.